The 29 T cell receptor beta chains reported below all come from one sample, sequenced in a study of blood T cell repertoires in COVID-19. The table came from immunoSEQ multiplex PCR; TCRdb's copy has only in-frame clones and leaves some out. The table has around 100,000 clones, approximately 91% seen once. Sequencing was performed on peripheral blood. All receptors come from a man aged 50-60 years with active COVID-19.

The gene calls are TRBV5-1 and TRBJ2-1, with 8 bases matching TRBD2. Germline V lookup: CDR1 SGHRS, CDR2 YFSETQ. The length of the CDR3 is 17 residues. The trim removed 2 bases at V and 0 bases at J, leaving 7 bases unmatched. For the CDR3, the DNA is TGCGCCAGCAGCTTACTGGTAGCGGGGAGCTCCTACAATGAGCAGTTCTTC. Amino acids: CASSLLVAGSSYNEQFF.

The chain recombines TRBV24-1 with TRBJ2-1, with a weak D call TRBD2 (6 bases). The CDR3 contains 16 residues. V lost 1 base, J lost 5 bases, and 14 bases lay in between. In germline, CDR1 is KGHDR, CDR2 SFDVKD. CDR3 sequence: CATSDFFGREHNEQFF. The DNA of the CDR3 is TGTGCCACCAGTGATTTTTTCGGCCGGGAGCACAATGAGCAGTTCTTC.

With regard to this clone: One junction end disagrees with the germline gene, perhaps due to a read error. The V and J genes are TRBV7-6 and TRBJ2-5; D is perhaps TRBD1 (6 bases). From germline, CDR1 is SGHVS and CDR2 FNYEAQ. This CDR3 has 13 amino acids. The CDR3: CASSQTGRIPQNF. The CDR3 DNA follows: TGTGCCAGCAGCCAAACAGGGCGGATTCCCCAGAACTTC.

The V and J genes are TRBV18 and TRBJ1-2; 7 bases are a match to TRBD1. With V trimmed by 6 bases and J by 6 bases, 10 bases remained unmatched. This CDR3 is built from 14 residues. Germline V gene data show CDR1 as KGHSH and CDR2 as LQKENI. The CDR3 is CASSGTAMGDGYTF. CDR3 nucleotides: TGTGCCAGCTCTGGGACAGCGATGGGTGATGGCTACACCTTC.

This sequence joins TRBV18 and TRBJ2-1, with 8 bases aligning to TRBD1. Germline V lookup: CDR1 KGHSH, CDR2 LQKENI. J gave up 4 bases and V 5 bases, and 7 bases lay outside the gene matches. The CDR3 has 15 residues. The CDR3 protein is CASSATGDQYNEQFF. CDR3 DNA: TGTGCCAGCTCAGCGACAGGGGACCAGTACAATGAGCAGTTCTTC.

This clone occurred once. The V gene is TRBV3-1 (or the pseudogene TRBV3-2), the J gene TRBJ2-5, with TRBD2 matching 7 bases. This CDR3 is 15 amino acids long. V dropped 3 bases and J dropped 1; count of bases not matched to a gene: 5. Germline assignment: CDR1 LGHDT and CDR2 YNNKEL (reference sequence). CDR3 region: CASSQGPGGQETQYF. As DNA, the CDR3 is TGTGCCAGCAGCCAGGGCCCGGGGGGCCAAGAGACCCAGTACTTC.

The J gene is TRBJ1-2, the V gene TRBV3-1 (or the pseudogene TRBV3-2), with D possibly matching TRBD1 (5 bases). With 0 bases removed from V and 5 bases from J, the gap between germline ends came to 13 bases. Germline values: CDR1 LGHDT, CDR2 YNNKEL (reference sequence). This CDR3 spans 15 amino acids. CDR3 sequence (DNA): TGTGCCAGCAGCCAAGATAGTCGGGGGTCATATGGCTACACCTTC. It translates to CASSQDSRGSYGYTF.

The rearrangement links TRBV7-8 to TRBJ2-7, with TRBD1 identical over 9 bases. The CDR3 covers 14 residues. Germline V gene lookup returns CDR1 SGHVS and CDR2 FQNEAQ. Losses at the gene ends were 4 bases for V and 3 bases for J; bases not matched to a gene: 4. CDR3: CASSSRDRVYEQYF. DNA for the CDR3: TGTGCCAGCAGCTCCCGGGACAGGGTCTACGAGCAGTACTTC.

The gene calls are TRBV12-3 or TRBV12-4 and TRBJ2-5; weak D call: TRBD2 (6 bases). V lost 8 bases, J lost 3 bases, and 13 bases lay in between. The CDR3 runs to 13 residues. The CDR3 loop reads CASHPGTEETQYF. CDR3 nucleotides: TGTGCCAGCCACCCTGGGACTGAAGAGACCCAGTACTTC.

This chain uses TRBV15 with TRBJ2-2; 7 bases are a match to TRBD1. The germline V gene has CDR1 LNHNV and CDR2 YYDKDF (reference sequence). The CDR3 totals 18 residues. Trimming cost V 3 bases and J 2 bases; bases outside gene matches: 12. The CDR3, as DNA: TGTGCCACCAGCAGTGATGATACCGGGACAGCTAACACCGGGGAGCTGTTTTTT. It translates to CATSSDDTGTANTGELFF.

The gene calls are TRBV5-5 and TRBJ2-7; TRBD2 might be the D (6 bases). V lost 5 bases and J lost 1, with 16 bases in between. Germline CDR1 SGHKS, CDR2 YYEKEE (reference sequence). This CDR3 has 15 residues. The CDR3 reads CASSLGSGPSYEQYV. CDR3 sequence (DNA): TGTGCCAGCAGTCTGGGTAGCGGCCCATCCTACGAGCAGTACGTC.

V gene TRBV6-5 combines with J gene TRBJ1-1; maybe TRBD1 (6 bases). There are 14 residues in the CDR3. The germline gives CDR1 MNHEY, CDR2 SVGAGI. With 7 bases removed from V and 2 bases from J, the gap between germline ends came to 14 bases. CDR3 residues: CASTQQGINTEAFF. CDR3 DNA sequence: TGTGCCAGCACCCAACAGGGAATAAACACTGAAGCTTTCTTT.

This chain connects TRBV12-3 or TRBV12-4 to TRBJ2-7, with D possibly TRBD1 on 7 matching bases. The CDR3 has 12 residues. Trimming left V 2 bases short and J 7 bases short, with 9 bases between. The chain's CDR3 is CASSLSGGEQYV. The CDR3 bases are TGTGCCAGCAGTTTATCAGGGGGGGAGCAGTACGTC.

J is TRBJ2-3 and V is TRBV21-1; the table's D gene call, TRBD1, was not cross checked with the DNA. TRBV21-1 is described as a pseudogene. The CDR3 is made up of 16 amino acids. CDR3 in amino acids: CASRGLERKRGDTQYF. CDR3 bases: TGTGCCAGCAGGGGGCTTGAGCGCAAAAGGGGGGATACGCAGTATTTT.

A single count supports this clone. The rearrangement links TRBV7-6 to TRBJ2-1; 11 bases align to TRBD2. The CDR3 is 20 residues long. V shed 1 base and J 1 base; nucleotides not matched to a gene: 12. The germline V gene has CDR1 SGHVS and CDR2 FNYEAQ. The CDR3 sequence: CASSLVVAGGGIGSYNEQFF. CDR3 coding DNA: TGTGCCAGCAGCTTAGTGGTAGCGGGAGGGGGTATAGGGTCCTACAATGAGCAGTTCTTC.

CDR3 protein: CATSRRGGGTDTQYF. CDR3 nucleotide sequence: TGTGCCACCAGCAGAAGGGGCGGTGGCACAGATACGCAGTATTTT. The rearrangement uses TRBV15 and TRBJ2-3; D perhaps matches TRBD1 (5 bases). Germline V CDR1 and CDR2: LNHNV, YYDKDF (reference sequence). The V end was cut by 2 bases, the J end by 1 base, with 10 bases between. The CDR3 is 15 residues long.

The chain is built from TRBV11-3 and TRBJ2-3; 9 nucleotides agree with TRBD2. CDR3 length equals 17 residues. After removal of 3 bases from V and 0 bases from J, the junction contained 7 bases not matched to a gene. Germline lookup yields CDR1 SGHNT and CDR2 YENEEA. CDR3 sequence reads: CASSFRPSGTSTDTQYF. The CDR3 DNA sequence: TGTGCCAGCAGCTTCAGGCCTAGCGGGACTAGCACAGATACGCAGTATTTT.

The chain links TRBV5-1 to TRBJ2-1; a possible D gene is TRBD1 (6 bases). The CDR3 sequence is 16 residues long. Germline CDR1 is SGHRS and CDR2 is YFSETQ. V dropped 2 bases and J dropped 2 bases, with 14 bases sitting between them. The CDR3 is CASSFGRGNAYNEQFF. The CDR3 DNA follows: TGCGCCAGCAGCTTCGGCAGGGGAAACGCCTACAATGAGCAGTTCTTC.

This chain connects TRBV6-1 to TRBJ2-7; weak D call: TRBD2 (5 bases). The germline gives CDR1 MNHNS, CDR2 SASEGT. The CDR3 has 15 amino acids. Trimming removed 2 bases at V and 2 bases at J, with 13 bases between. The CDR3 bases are TGTGCCAGCAGTGAACCCGGCCGGGGTCCCTACGAGCAGTACTTC. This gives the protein CASSEPGRGPYEQYF.

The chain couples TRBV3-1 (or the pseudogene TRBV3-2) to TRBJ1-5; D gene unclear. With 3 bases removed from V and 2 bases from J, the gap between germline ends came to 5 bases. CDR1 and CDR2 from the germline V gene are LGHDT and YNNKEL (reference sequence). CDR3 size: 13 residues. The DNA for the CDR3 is TGTGCCAGCAGCCAGGAGGGCAATCAGCCCCAGCATTTT. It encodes CASSQEGNQPQHF.

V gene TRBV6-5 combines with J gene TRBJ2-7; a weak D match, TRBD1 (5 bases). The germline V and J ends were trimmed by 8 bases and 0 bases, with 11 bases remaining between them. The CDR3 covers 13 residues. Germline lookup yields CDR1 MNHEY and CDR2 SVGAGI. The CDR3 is CASVGAPSYEQYF. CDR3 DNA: TGTGCCAGCGTAGGGGCACCCTCCTACGAGCAGTACTTC.

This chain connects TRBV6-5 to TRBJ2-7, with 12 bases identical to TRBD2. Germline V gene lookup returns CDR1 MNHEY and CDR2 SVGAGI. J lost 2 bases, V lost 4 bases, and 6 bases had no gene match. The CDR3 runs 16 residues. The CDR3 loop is CASSSATSGGTYEQYF. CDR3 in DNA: TGTGCCAGCAGTTCCGCCACTAGCGGGGGGACCTACGAGCAGTACTTC.

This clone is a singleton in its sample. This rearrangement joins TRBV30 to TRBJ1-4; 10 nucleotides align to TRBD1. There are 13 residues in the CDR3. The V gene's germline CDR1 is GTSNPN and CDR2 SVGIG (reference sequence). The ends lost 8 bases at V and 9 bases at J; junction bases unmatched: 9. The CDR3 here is CAGRDRGRKKLFF. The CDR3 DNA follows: TGTGCCGGAAGGGACAGGGGAAGGAAAAAACTGTTTTTT.

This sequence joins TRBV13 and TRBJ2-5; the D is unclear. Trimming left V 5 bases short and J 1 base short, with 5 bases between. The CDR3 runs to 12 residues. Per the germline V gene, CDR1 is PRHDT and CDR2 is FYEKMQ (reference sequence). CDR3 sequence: CASSPFQETQYF. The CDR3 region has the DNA TGTGCCAGCAGCCCATTCCAAGAGACCCAGTACTTC.

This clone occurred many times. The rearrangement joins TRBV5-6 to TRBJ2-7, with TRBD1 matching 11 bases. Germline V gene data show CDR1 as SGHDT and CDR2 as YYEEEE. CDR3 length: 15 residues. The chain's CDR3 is CATRLVGQGDAEQYF. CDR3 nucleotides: TGTGCTACCCGTCTGGTGGGACAGGGGGATGCCGAGCAGTACTTC.

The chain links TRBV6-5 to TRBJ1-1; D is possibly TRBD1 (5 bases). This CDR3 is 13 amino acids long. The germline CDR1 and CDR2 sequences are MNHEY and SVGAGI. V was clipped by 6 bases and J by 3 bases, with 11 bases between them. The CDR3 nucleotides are TGTGCCAGCAGCGTACAGGTGGACACTGAAGCTTTCTTT. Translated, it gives CASSVQVDTEAFF.

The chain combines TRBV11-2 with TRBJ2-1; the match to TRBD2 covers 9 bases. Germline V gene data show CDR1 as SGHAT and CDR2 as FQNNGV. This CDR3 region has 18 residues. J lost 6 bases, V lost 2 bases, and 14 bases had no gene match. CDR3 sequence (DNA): TGTGCCAGCAGCTTAAGAGGCCATAGCGGAGCGGGAGGCAATGAGCAGTTCTTC. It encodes CASSLRGHSGAGGNEQFF.

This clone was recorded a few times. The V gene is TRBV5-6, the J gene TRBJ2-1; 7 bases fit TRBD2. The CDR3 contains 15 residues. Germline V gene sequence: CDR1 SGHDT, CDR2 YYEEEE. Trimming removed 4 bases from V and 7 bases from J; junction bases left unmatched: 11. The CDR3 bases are TGTGCCAGCAGCACCCCCATGCGGGGAGGGAATGAGCAGTTCTTC. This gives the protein CASSTPMRGGNEQFF.

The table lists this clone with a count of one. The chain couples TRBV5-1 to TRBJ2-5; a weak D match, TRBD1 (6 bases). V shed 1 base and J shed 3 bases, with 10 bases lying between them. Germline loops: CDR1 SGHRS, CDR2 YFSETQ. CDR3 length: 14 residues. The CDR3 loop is CASSLRQDKETQYF. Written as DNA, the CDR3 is TGCGCCAGCAGCTTGCGACAGGATAAAGAGACCCAGTACTTC. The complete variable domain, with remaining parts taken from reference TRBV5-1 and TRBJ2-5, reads KAGVTQTPRYLIKTRGQQVTLSCSPISGHRSVSWYQQTPGQGLQFLFEYFSETQRNKGNFPGRFSGRQFSNSRSEMNVSTLELGDSALYLCASSLRQDKETQYFGPGTRLLVL.